Here is one T cell receptor beta chain with its context. Source study methods: Nucleated cell counts were estimated from reference gene primer amplification. Sequenced by immunoSEQ multiplex PCR; TCRdb stores in-frame clones only, minus some. V and J calls and clone size are given by that table; D and trimming were obtained from the DNA. The data contain about 56,000 clones, approximately 89% of them seen just once; the ten biggest clones take up around two fifths. These data belong to a study of blood T cell repertoires in COVID-19. Overall study: Researchers got acute and convalescent COVID-19 samples from the United States, Italy and Spain. T cells, B-cell-depleted T cells, or PBMCs supplied cDNA or gDNA.

The V and J ends lost 0 bases and 5 bases, in that order; junction bases with no gene match: 5. CDR3 length: 18 residues. The V gene's germline CDR1 is MNHEY and CDR2 SVGEGT. The sample comprised peripheral blood. This clonotype originated in a woman aged 60-75 years with COVID-19, enrolled during active disease. The rearrangement uses TRBV6-2 or TRBV6-3 and TRBJ2-1; 15 bases map to TRBD2. The CDR3 sequence is CASSYSRGTSGRHNEQFF. The CDR3 nucleotides are TGTGCCAGCAGTTACTCCCGGGGGACTAGCGGGAGGCACAATGAGCAGTTCTTC.